This record concerns one T cell receptor (beta chain) sequence. Its matching antigen is unknown. Time point meaning: blood 2 weeks post-SBRT. Treatment specified: 15 Gy SBRT to primary tumor, nephrectomy 4 weeks later. These data are taken from a study of radiation and T cells in renal cell carcinoma. Regarding the study as a whole: Without pretreatment biopsies, baseline tumor clonotype presence was undetermined.

Clones were sequenced by immunoSEQ multiplex PCR, and TCRdb holds only the in-frame ones, with some missing. Of around 130,000 clones in the sample, more than 80% are singletons; the top ten hold 1.5% to 2%. Germline trimming cut 6 bases from V and 2 bases from J; bases unmatched to any gene: 10. The CDR3 consists of 15 residues. Germline CDR1 and CDR2: WSHSY and SAAADI. J is TRBJ2-7 and V is TRBV10-2; 7 bases fit TRBD2. The TCR comes from a woman aged 55-69 years with renal cell carcinoma. The sample in question was blood, obtained from a patient whose treatment included radiotherapy and nephrectomy. The CDR3 loop reads CASRSTLAGAYEQYF. The CDR3 DNA is TGCGCCAGCAGGTCCACTCTGGCGGGGGCCTACGAGCAGTACTTC.